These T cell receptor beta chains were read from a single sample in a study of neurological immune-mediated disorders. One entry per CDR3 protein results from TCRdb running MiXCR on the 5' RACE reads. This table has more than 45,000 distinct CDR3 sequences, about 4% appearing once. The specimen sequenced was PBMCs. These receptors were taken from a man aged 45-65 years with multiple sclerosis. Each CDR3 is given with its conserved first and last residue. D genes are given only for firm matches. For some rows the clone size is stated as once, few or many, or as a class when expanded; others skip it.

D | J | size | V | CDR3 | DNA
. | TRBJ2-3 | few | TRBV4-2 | CASSLKRGATDTQYF | TGTGCCAGCAGCCTGAAACGGGGGGCCACAGATACGCAGTATTTT
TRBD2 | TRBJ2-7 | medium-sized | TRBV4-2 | CASSQDGTSGGYEQYF | TGTGCCAGCAGCCAAGATGGGACTAGCGGGGGGTACGAGCAGTACTTC
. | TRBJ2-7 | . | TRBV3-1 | CASSQEGRAGNSGYYEQYF | TGTGCCAGCAGCCAAGAAGGCAGGGCCGGGAATAGCGGCTACTACGAGCAGTACTTC
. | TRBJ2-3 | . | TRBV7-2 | CASRPITDTQYF | TGTGCCAGTAGACCAATCACAGATACGCAGTATTTT
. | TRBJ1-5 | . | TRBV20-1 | CSAKLGLSNQPQNF | TGCAGTGCTAAGTTGGGGCTTAGCAATCAGCCCCAGAATTTT
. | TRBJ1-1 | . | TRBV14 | CASSQAMTGNTEAFF | TGTGCCAGCAGCCAGGCGATGACAGGGAACACTGAAGCTTTCTTT
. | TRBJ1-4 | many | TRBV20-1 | CSAPDRDRGTNEKLFF | TGCAGTGCCCCTGACAGAGACCGTGGAACTAATGAAAAACTGTTTTTT
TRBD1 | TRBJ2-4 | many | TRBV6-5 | CASRRTGNKNIQYF | TGTGCCAGCAGACGGACAGGGAACAAAAACATTCAGTACTTC
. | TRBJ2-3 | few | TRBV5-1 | CASSWRDNSSTDTQYF | TGCGCCAGCAGCTGGAGGGACAACTCTAGCACAGATACGCAGTATTTT
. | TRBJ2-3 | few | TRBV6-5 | CASSPPGGGTDTQYF | TGTGCCAGCAGCCCTCCTGGCGGAGGCACAGATACGCAGTATTTT
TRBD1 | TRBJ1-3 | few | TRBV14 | CASSLGQGPFSGNTIYF | TGTGCCAGCAGCCTCGGACAGGGGCCTTTCTCTGGAAACACCATATATTTT
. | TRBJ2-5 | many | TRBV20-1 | CSARDLLAAHQETQYF | TGCAGTGCTAGAGATCTATTAGCGGCACACCAAGAGACCCAGTACTTC
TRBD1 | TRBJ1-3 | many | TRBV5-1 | CASSSQGADGNTIYF | TGCGCCAGCAGCTCCCAGGGGGCTGATGGAAACACCATATATTTT
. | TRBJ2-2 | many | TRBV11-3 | CASSLDRGVGELFF | TGTGCCAGCAGCTTAGATCGGGGAGTTGGGGAGCTGTTTTTT
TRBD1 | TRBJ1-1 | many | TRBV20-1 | CSARTERTGWNTEAFF | TGCAGTGCTAGGACGGAACGGACAGGGTGGAACACTGAAGCTTTCTTT
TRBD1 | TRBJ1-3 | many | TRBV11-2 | CASSLHRGLGGNTIYF | TGTGCCAGCAGCTTACACAGGGGGCTCGGTGGAAACACCATATATTTT
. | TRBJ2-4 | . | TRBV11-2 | CASEGLAKNIQYF | TGTGCCAGCGAGGGGTTGGCCAAAAACATTCAGTACTTC
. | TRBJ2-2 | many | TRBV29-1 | CSGTGANTGELFF | TGCAGCGGTACAGGAGCGAACACCGGGGAGCTGTTTTTT
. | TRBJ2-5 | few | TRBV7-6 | CASRGQETQYF | TGTGCCTCCCGGGGTCAAGAGACCCAGTACTTC
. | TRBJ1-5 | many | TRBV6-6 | CASSLTAGQPQHF | TGTGCCAGCTCTCTGACGGCGGGCCAGCCCCAGCATTTT
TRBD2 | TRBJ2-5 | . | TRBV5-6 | CASSGYGGRQETQYF | TGTGCCAGCAGCGGATACGGGGGGAGACAAGAGACCCAGTACTTC
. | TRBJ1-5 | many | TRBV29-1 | CSVVGDGTQPQNF | .
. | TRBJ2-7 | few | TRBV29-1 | CSVTERGDEQYF | TGCAGCGTCACCGAAAGGGGTGATGAGCAGTACTTC
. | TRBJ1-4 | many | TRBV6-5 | CASSYYSKPEKLFF | TGTGCCAGCAGTTACTATTCAAAGCCTGAAAAACTGTTTTTT
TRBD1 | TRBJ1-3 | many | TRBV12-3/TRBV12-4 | CASRWTGPVSSGNTIYF | TGTGCCAGCAGATGGACAGGGCCGGTTTCTTCTGGAAACACCATATATTTT
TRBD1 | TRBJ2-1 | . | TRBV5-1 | CASSLQTGFNEQFF | TGCGCCAGCAGCTTACAGACAGGGTTCAATGAGCAGTTCTTC
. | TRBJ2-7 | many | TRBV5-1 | CASSLGGSWAYEQYF | TGCGCCAGCAGCTTGGGAGGGTCTTGGGCCTACGAGCAGTACTTC
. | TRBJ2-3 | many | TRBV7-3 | CASSIGTLNTQYF | TGTGCCAGCAGCATAGGGACTCTGAATACGCAGTATTTT
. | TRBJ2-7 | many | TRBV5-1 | CASSSTLSYEQYF | TGCGCCAGCAGCTCGACACTCTCCTACGAGCAGTACTTC
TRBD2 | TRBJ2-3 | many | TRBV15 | CATSIPGLAGADTQYF | TGTGCCACCAGCATACCGGGACTAGCGGGGGCAGATACGCAGTATTTT
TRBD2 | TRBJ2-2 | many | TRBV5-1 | CASSLRLAGASTGELFF | TGCGCCAGCAGCTTGAGGCTAGCGGGAGCGTCGACCGGGGAGCTGTTTTTT
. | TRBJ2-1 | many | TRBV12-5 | CASGLRGEQFF | TGTGCTAGTGGTTTGAGAGGTGAGCAGTTCTTC